This entry lists 9 T cell receptor beta chains sequenced from one sample in a study of OX40 agonist ivuxolimab in advanced cancers. Library preparation used the immunoSEQ multiplex PCR assay. The table was pulled from immuneACCESS by TCRdb, which kept in-frame rearrangements only. Such tables lose some clones; where checked, under half of the loss comes from unresolved V genes, and the rest has no known cause. Here the sample has roughly 30,000 clones; approximately 86% occur a single time. The ten biggest clones cover roughly 30% of the sample. The sample was CD4+ or CD8+ T cells sorted from blood, taken in a trial of the OX40 agonist ivuxolimab. Receptor source: an adult with an advanced solid tumor such as melanoma, head and neck, liver or kidney cancer.

A few counts support this clone. J is TRBJ1-5 and V is TRBV2; 9 bases match TRBD1. The CDR3 has 13 residues. Germline V gene lookup returns CDR1 SNHLY and CDR2 FYNNEI. J gave up 9 bases and V 1 base, and 1 base lay outside the gene matches. The CDR3: CASSEGTGAPQHF. The CDR3 bases are TGTGCCAGCAGTGAAGGGACAGGGGCGCCCCAGCATTTT. The full variable domain, with the rest looked up from reference TRBV2 and TRBJ1-5, is EPEVTQTPSHQVTQMGQEVILRCVPISNHLYFYWYRQILGQKVEFLVSFYNNEISEKSEIFDDQFSVERPDGSNFTLKIRSTKLEDSAMYFCASSEGTGAPQHFGDGTRLSIL.

This rearrangement joins TRBV10-2 to TRBJ2-7; no clear D gene. The length of the CDR3 is 15 residues. Germline V gives CDR1 WSHSY, CDR2 SAAADI. The V end lost 2 bases, the J end lost 5 bases, and 16 bases lay between the germline ends. DNA for the CDR3: TGCGCCAGCAGTGAGATGAGGTTCCCAGCACACGAGCAGTACTTC. Protein sequence: CASSEMRFPAHEQYF.

This clone has more than one count but fewer than ten. The chain recombines TRBV13 with TRBJ2-3; TRBD2 agrees at 7 bases. This CDR3 is built from 17 residues. Trimming cost V 5 bases and J 0 bases; bases outside gene matches: 11. Germline V CDR1 and CDR2: PRHDT, FYEKMQ (reference sequence). The CDR3 DNA follows: TGTGCCAGCAGCCCACGCCTGGGAGGGAGCAGCACAGATACGCAGTATTTT. Translation: CASSPRLGGSSTDTQYF.

This clone was counted once. The chain couples TRBV15 to TRBJ2-3, with 10 bases matching TRBD1. CDR1 and CDR2 from the germline V gene are LNHNV and YYDKDF (reference sequence). The trim removed 4 bases at V and 2 bases at J, leaving 6 bases unmatched. This CDR3 is built from 16 residues. The CDR3 nucleotides are TGTGCCACCAGCAACCGGGACAGGGGAATCACAGATACGCAGTATTTT. Its translation: CATSNRDRGITDTQYF.

CDR3 DNA: TGTGCCAGCAGTGAACTGACTAGCGTATCGAACACCGGGGAGCTGTTTTTT. Translating it yields CASSELTSVSNTGELFF. V usage is TRBV6-1 and J usage is TRBJ2-2; 8 bases map to TRBD2. The CDR3 length is 17 residues. The trim removed 2 bases at V and 0 bases at J, leaving 5 bases unmatched. The germline gives CDR1 MNHNS, CDR2 SASEGT.

This clone was counted a single time. CDR3 amino acids: CASSLTHYNYGYTF. The CDR3 DNA reads as TGTGCCAGCAGCTTAACACATTATAACTATGGCTACACCTTC. The chain is built from TRBV11-2 and TRBJ1-2; D call uncertain. The V and J ends lost 2 bases and 1 base respectively, with 8 bases between them. Germline CDR1 is SGHAT and CDR2 is FQNNGV. The length of the CDR3 is 14 residues.

The CDR3: CASRREIAGHEQYF. Here the CDR3 DNA reads TGTGCCAGCAGACGGGAGATAGCGGGCCACGAGCAGTACTTC. The chain uses TRBV6-1 and TRBJ2-7, with 7 bases lining up with TRBD2. The CDR3 is 14 residues long. Trimming took 6 bases from V and 5 from J; bases not matched to a gene: 10. Germline V gene sequence: CDR1 MNHNS, CDR2 SASEGT.

The rearrangement links TRBV19 to TRBJ1-3; D unresolved. With 2 bases removed from V and 0 bases from J, the gap between germline ends came to 8 bases. CDR1 and CDR2 (germline): LNHDA, SQIVND (reference sequence). The CDR3 contains 15 residues. DNA for the CDR3: TGTGCCAGTAGTATATGGTCAGGCTCTGGAAACACCATATATTTT. This codes for CASSIWSGSGNTIYF.

This clone was seen a few times. The rearrangement links TRBV9 to TRBJ2-7; 9 nucleotides line up with TRBD2. This CDR3 spans 15 amino acids. Germline lookup yields CDR1 SGDLS and CDR2 YYNGEE. The ends lost 4 bases at V and 5 bases at J; junction bases unmatched: 10. CDR3 coding DNA: TGTGCCAGCAGCCCAGGCGGGGGGGCTTCGGACGAGCAGTACTTC. Its protein is CASSPGGGASDEQYF.